Presented here are 7 T cell receptor beta chains from one specimen sequenced in a study of T cells in Graves' hyperthyroidism and ophthalmopathy. RNA transcripts served as the template for amplifying TCR beta CDR3 regions. RT-PCR in the first round (using the HTBI primer set) targeted the TCR CDR3. TCRdb reanalysed the multiplex PCR reads using MiXCR and keeps one entry per CDR3 protein. This sample has around 620,000 distinct CDR3 sequences, with under 60% found just once. The sample comprised peripheral blood or thyroid tissue (not recorded which). These receptor sequences come from an adult woman with Graves' disease, either hyperthyroidism or ophthalmopathy (not recorded which).

The V gene is TRBV9, the J gene TRBJ1-2; weak D call: TRBD1 (5 bases). The CDR3 loop spans 14 amino acids. Per the germline V gene, CDR1 is SGDLS and CDR2 is YYNGEE. V lost 0 bases, J lost 5 bases, and 11 bases lay in between. The CDR3 bases are TGTGCCAGCAGCGTAGGGGACTCTCAATATGGCTACACCTTC. It specifies CASSVGDSQYGYTF.

The J gene is TRBJ2-7, the V gene TRBV5-1; TRBD2 is a possible D gene (7 bases). Germline CDR1 reads SGHRS; CDR2 reads YFSETQ. The CDR3 consists of 15 residues. V was pared by 1 base and J by 7 bases, with 18 bases between. Written as DNA, the CDR3 is TGCGCCAGCAGCTTGAGGGGGGGGGGGAGCGGTGAGCAGTACTTC. Translation: CASSLRGGGSGEQYF.

The chain has TRBV2 and TRBJ1-6; 8 bases agree with TRBD1. The V gene end was trimmed by 11 bases and the J gene end by 13 bases; junction bases not matched to a gene: 16. Germline-derived CDR1 and CDR2 are SNHLY and FYNNEI. CDR3 length: 14 residues. The CDR3 region has the DNA TGTGCCGGCGGGCGATCAGGGGGCGCGGTTCCCCTCCACTTT. Translating it yields CAGGRSGGAVPLHF.

This clonotype was seen ten or more times. The chain employs TRBV28 and TRBJ1-1; no clear D. Germline CDR1 MDHEN, CDR2 SYDVKM. The V gene lost 4 bases and the J gene lost 8 bases, with 11 bases spanning the gap. This CDR3 region has 12 residues. The CDR3 sequence: CASSSSRVEAFF. CDR3 sequence (DNA): TGTGCCAGCAGTTCCTCTAGGGTGGAAGCTTTCTTT.

This clonotype has a count of ten or more. The chain joins TRBV5-1 to TRBJ1-4, with D hard to call. This CDR3 region has 13 residues. CDR1 and CDR2 (germline): SGHRS, YFSETQ. V was shortened by 4 bases and J by 6 bases, with 10 bases between the two germline ends. The CDR3 spells CASSRVGDEKLFF. CDR3 sequence (DNA): TGCGCCAGCAGCAGGGTCGGTGATGAAAAACTGTTTTTT.

In its sample, this clonotype was seen many times. The chain employs TRBV11-3 and TRBJ1-5; D gene uncertain. The CDR3 extends over 15 amino acids. Trimming left V 5 bases short and J 2 bases short, with 13 bases between. CDR1 is SGHNT and CDR2 is YENEEA in the germline V gene. DNA of the CDR3: TGTGCCAGCAGCGACACGGGGAAGGGCAATCAGCCCCAGCATTTT. Translated, it gives CASSDTGKGNQPQHF.

This clonotype was seen many times. The rearrangement joins TRBV19 to TRBJ2-2, with unresolved D. There are 14 residues in the CDR3. Germline V CDR1 and CDR2: LNHDA, SQIVND (reference sequence). The germline V and J ends were trimmed by 7 bases and 6 bases, with 15 bases remaining between them. The CDR3 DNA sequence: TGTGCCAGTACCGCAGGACGCCTTGCCGGGGAGCTGTTTTTT. It is translated as CASTAGRLAGELFF.